These 2 T cell receptor beta chains came from one sample sequenced in a study of human T cells and chemical hapten exposure. Time point indicated: patch test 1, 2 weeks after DPC sensitization. The treatment was: therapeutic diphenylcyclopropenone sensitization with weekly scalp DPC. Each CDR3 protein gets one entry after TCRdb re-called the RACE reads with MiXCR. The table shows some 340,000 distinct CDR3 sequences, with about 7% occurring only once. The sequencing used whole blood, collected in connection with sensitization to the hapten diphenylcyclopropenone (DPC). These receptors all stem from a woman between 18 and 29 years old with alopecia areata. Some clones in this sample may be carry-over from other donors' samples.

The genes are TRBV20-1 and TRBJ2-1; 9 bases are shared with TRBD1. The CDR3 runs 12 residues. CDR1 and CDR2 from the germline V gene are DFQATT and SNEGSKA (reference sequence). The V and J ends lost 6 bases and 12 bases, in that order; junction bases with no gene match: 9. The CDR3 coding sequence is TGCAGTGCGCAGGACAGGGGAATGGGGCAGTTCTTC. Translating it yields CSAQDRGMGQFF.

This clonotype was seen at least ten times. The V call is TRBV7-9, the J call TRBJ2-3; D unresolved. Germline lookup yields CDR1 SEHNR and CDR2 FQNEAQ (reference sequence). CDR3 length: 17 residues. Trimming stripped 5 bases from V and 4 bases from J, with 22 bases between. CDR3 protein: CASSPPRRSFLPDTQYF. Written as DNA, the CDR3 is TGTGCCAGCAGCCCTCCCCGTCGCAGTTTTCTTCCAGATACGCAGTATTTT.